This TCR beta chain was sequenced in a study of multiple sclerosis patients with progressive multifocal leukoencephalopathy. Every PCR reaction included synthetic inline CDR3 controls for all V-J pairings. Using immunoSEQ multiplex PCR, the repertoire was profiled, and TCRdb retains in-frame clones only, with some absent. Of roughly 29,000 clones detected, around 91% appear once; the ten largest clones hold approximately 1.4%. With regard to this clone: Its antigen is as yet unknown.

Trimming removed 3 bases from V and 2 bases from J, with 7 bases in between. CDR1 and CDR2 (germline): MNHNS, SASEGT. The CDR3 spans 13 residues. As to time point: roughly 13 months of natalizumab therapy. Samples T1 and T2 were drawn at 6 and 12 months of therapy, respectively. Points from the study as a whole: PML-onset expanded TRB clones were detectable before and during natalizumab therapy. Less diverse TRB repertoires were suggested in most PML patients.

The sequence derives from a human donor with multiple sclerosis. V is TRBV6-1 and J is TRBJ1-2; the D is unclear. The starting material was PBMCs, obtained from a patient treated with natalizumab. DNA for the CDR3: TGTGCCAGCAGTGAGACACAAAACTATGGCTACACCTTC. Its protein product is CASSETQNYGYTF.